The source of this TCR beta chain is a study of molecular identifiers for immune sequencing clone quantification. In preparing bulk TCR libraries, previously described methods and listed TCR primers were used. One entry per CDR3 protein results from TCRdb running MiXCR on the PCR reads. The sample lists roughly 320,000 distinct CDR3 sequences; roughly 24% were seen once. Sorted inputs of roughly 20,000 to 1,000,000 cells, with 10%, 30% or 50% RNA, yielded naive CD8 libraries. Naive CD8 T cells underwent sorting with the CD8+CD4-CCR7+CD45RA+ definition. The CDR3 extends over 14 amino acids. Germline CDR1 reads MDHEN; CDR2 reads SYDVKM. V was pared by 9 bases and J by 2 bases, with 5 bases of the junction left unmatched.

The receptor was isolated from a human donor in good health. Some libraries in this study had Jurkat cell RNA spiked in. The gene calls are TRBV28 and TRBJ2-7; 12 nucleotides agree with TRBD2. Input material: naive CD8+ T cells from blood, with Jurkat cell RNA spiked in. The subset: FACS-sorted CD8+CD4-CCR7+CD45RA+ naive T cells. The CDR3 DNA reads TGTGCCAGTGATACTAGCGGGAGGCCCTACGAGCAGTACTTC. Its translation is CASDTSGRPYEQYF.